These 22 T cell receptor beta chains came from one sample sequenced in a study of neoadjuvant nivolumab and ipilimumab in lung cancer. Here immunoSEQ multiplex PCR was the method, and the copy in TCRdb shows in-frame clones only, minus some. This table holds 15,000 to 20,000 clones, over 70% found once. Material: tumor tissue, obtained after neoadjuvant nivolumab, alone or with ipilimumab, at or shortly before surgery. Source of these receptors: an adult with non-small cell lung cancer.

The V gene is TRBV11-2, the J gene TRBJ2-1, with TRBD2 matching 8 bases. Germline assignment: CDR1 SGHAT and CDR2 FQNNGV. The CDR3 has 15 amino acids. The V and J ends lost 5 bases and 8 bases, in that order; junction bases with no gene match: 11. In nucleotides, the CDR3 is TGTGCCAGCAGCCCCAGCGGGGGTCGCGGGGATGAGCAGTTCTTC. It codes for CASSPSGGRGDEQFF.

J is TRBJ2-2 and V is TRBV10-3; weak D call: TRBD1 (5 bases). V was pared by 3 bases and J by 6 bases, with 11 bases between. The germline V gene encodes CDR1 ENHRY and CDR2 SYGVKD. This CDR3 is 14 amino acids long. Here the CDR3 DNA reads TGTGCCATCAGTGACTCCACAGGATCCGGGGAGCTGTTTTTT. It translates to CAISDSTGSGELFF.

The rearrangement links TRBV6-4 to TRBJ2-3; possible D gene TRBD2, 5 bases. Germline loops: CDR1 MRHNA, CDR2 SNTAGT. The V end was cut by 4 bases, the J end by 2 bases, with 7 bases between. This CDR3 contains 13 residues. The CDR3 protein is CASSGGDTDTQYF. In nucleotides, the CDR3 is TGTGCCAGCAGTGGGGGAGACACAGATACGCAGTATTTT.

The rearrangement uses TRBV30 and TRBJ2-3, with D possibly being TRBD2 (5 bases). Trimming removed 2 bases from V and 6 bases from J, with 12 bases in between. Germline CDR1 reads GTSNPN; CDR2 reads SVGIG (reference sequence). This CDR3 has 13 amino acids. DNA for the CDR3: TGTGCCTGGAGTTCGGGGTTATACGATACGCAGTATTTT. This gives the protein CAWSSGLYDTQYF.

The V call is TRBV19, the J call TRBJ2-3, with D possibly TRBD1 on 6 matching bases. Trimming removed 3 bases from V and 2 bases from J, with 9 bases in between. Germline V lookup: CDR1 LNHDA, CDR2 SQIVND (reference sequence). The length of the CDR3 is 14 residues. The CDR3 loop is CASSIRGPTDTQYF. The CDR3 DNA sequence: TGTGCCAGTAGTATCAGGGGTCCCACAGATACGCAGTATTTT.

This clone was seen a few times. The rearrangement uses TRBV4-3 and TRBJ2-7; 9 bases are shared with TRBD1. V lost 3 bases to trimming and J lost 1 base; unmatched junction nucleotides: 4. CDR3 size: 15 residues. In germline, CDR1 is LGHNA, CDR2 YSLEER. CDR3 sequence reads: CASSHATGGSYEQYF. The CDR3 DNA sequence: TGCGCCAGCAGCCACGCGACAGGGGGGTCCTACGAGCAGTACTTC.

This clone appeared once. The chain couples TRBV7-6 to TRBJ2-1; perhaps TRBD2 as D (6 bases). CDR1 and CDR2 (germline): SGHVS, FNYEAQ. CDR3 length: 14 amino acids. With 5 bases removed from V and 5 bases from J, the gap between germline ends came to 13 bases. The DNA of the CDR3 is TGTGCCAGCAGCCCCCTAGCGAGCCACAATGAGCAGTTCTTC. It specifies CASSPLASHNEQFF.

This clone was recorded a few times. The V and J genes are TRBV5-6 and TRBJ2-3; 7 nucleotides agree with TRBD2. Germline lookup yields CDR1 SGHDT and CDR2 YYEEEE. V shed 0 bases, J shed 3 bases, and the junction held 4 bases outside the gene matches. This CDR3 is built from 15 residues. This CDR3 is CASSLAGTKTDTQYF. The CDR3 nucleotides are TGTGCCAGCAGCTTGGCCGGGACTAAGACAGATACGCAGTATTTT.

The chain recombines TRBV6-6 with TRBJ2-7; unclear D gene. Germline V gene sequence: CDR1 MNHNY, CDR2 SVGAGI (reference sequence). V lost 2 bases and J lost 6, with 5 bases in between. This CDR3 has 11 amino acids. DNA for the CDR3: TGTGCCAGCAGTTACACGGGCGAGCAGTACTTC. As protein: CASSYTGEQYF.

This sequence joins TRBV5-6 and TRBJ1-6, with TRBD1 matching 7 bases. Trimming took 0 bases from V and 6 from J; bases not matched to a gene: 9. Germline-derived CDR1 and CDR2 are SGHDT and YYEEEE. This CDR3 contains 17 residues. CDR3 DNA: TGTGCCAGCAGCTTGGCGGCAGGGGGTTTGGGTAATTCACCCCTCCACTTT. Its translation: CASSLAAGGLGNSPLHF.

In its sample, this clone was seen a few times. The rearrangement uses TRBV18 and TRBJ1-2; a weak D match, TRBD1 (5 bases). This CDR3 is built from 15 residues. V was cut by 1 base and J by 6 bases, with 15 bases left in between. CDR1 and CDR2 from the germline V gene are KGHSH and LQKENI. As DNA, the CDR3 is TGTGCCAGCTCACCACGGCAGGGTTCGGGGGATGGCTACACCTTC. It yields the protein CASSPRQGSGDGYTF.

The V and J genes are TRBV5-1 and TRBJ2-7; D perhaps matches TRBD1 (5 bases). This CDR3 is built from 15 residues. Germline V CDR1 and CDR2: SGHRS, YFSETQ. The V and J ends lost 4 bases and 0 bases respectively, with 14 bases between them. Here the CDR3 DNA reads TGCGCCAGCAGCCTCCTCGACAGTTTCTCCTACGAGCAGTACTTC. Encoded protein: CASSLLDSFSYEQYF.

The chain employs TRBV7-3 and TRBJ2-6; D remains unclear. In germline, CDR1 is SGHTA, CDR2 FQGTGA. There are 15 residues in the CDR3. V lost 4 bases and J 0 bases, leaving 7 bases between the germline ends. CDR3 amino acids: CASSSLGSGANVLTF. DNA for the CDR3: TGTGCCAGCAGCTCCCTAGGCTCTGGGGCCAACGTCCTGACTTTC.

The chain recombines TRBV9 with TRBJ1-6; no definite D call. The CDR3 has 13 residues. From germline, CDR1 is SGDLS and CDR2 YYNGEE. The germline V and J ends were trimmed by 3 bases and 8 bases, with 9 bases remaining between them. The CDR3 loop is CASSALTYSPLHF. Here the CDR3 DNA reads TGTGCCAGCAGCGCCTTGACATATTCACCCCTCCACTTT.

The V call is TRBV2, the J call TRBJ2-2, with D tentatively TRBD1 (6 bases). V shed 2 bases and J shed 8 bases, with 9 bases lying between them. This CDR3 has 13 residues. Germline V gene lookup returns CDR1 SNHLY and CDR2 FYNNEI. CDR3 residues: CASSEQGIGELFF. The CDR3 region has the DNA TGTGCCAGCAGTGAACAGGGGATAGGGGAGCTGTTTTTT.

The V gene is TRBV18, the J gene TRBJ1-6, with 8 bases that match TRBD1. Germline trimming cut 3 bases from V and 10 bases from J; bases unmatched to any gene: 5. CDR3 size: 14 residues. CDR1 KGHSH and CDR2 LQKENI come from the germline V gene. CDR3 amino acids: CASSPGQGDSPLHF. As DNA, the CDR3 is TGTGCCAGCTCACCCGGACAGGGAGACTCACCCCTCCACTTT.

The rearrangement joins TRBV29-1 to TRBJ1-3; D call uncertain. Germline CDR1 reads SQVTM; CDR2 reads ANQGSEA. V was cut by 4 bases and J by 4 bases, with 11 bases left in between. This CDR3 region has 13 residues. The CDR3 sequence is CSVVRGNGNTIYF. CDR3 nucleotides: TGCAGCGTTGTACGGGGTAACGGAAACACCATATATTTT.

The chain has TRBV5-6 and TRBJ1-6, with 9 bases aligning to TRBD1. The V segment lost 6 bases and the J segment 9 bases; nucleotides outside the gene matches: 10. The CDR3 consists of 15 residues. CDR1 is SGHDT and CDR2 is YYEEEE in the germline V gene. This CDR3 is CASNTGTGISSPLHF. The CDR3 DNA reads TGTGCCAGCAACACCGGGACAGGGATTAGTTCACCCCTCCACTTT.

In its sample, this clone was seen a few times. V and J are TRBV20-1 and TRBJ2-5; no clear D. CDR3 size: 11 residues. V lost 6 bases, J lost 4 bases, and 9 bases lay in between. CDR1 is DFQATT and CDR2 is SNEGSKA in the germline V gene (reference sequence). CDR3 nucleotides: TGCAGTGCCCCGACTGTAGAGACCCAGTACTTC. It encodes CSAPTVETQYF.

The gene calls are TRBV2 and TRBJ2-2; tentatively, D is TRBD1 (5 bases). Germline CDR1 is SNHLY and CDR2 is FYNNEI. Between the trimmed V and J ends, which lost 4 bases and 7 bases, there was a span of 10 bases. The CDR3 consists of 13 residues. CDR3 loop: CASSARRGGELFF. For the CDR3, the DNA is TGTGCCAGCAGTGCGAGAAGGGGCGGGGAGCTGTTTTTT.

The chain uses TRBV19 and TRBJ1-3; no firm D call. Germline CDR1 reads LNHDA; CDR2 reads SQIVND (reference sequence). This CDR3 region has 15 residues. Trimming left V 1 base short and J 1 base short, with 8 bases between. CDR3 coding DNA: TGTGCCAGTAGTATAGCCCACGGATCTGGAAACACCATATATTTT. Protein: CASSIAHGSGNTIYF.

The chain combines TRBV9 with TRBJ1-2; possibly TRBD1 for D (6 bases). V lost 0 bases to trimming and J lost 3 bases, with 12 bases between them. CDR1 SGDLS and CDR2 YYNGEE come from the germline V gene. The CDR3 consists of 15 residues. As DNA, the CDR3 is TGTGCCAGCAGCGTAGAATCCAGGGGAGACTATGGCTACACCTTC. Protein sequence: CASSVESRGDYGYTF.